Sequencing of this TCR beta chain was carried out in a study of OX40 agonist ivuxolimab in advanced cancers. For the study in its entirety: Ivuxolimab was an agonistic, fully human IgG2 monoclonal antibody directed against OX40 (CD134), a costimulatory receptor. The paper covers the monotherapy dose-escalation part of the phase I ivuxolimab trial, which included N ≈ 50 patients. Patients were allowed to have had prior anti-PD-1, anti-PD-L1 or anti-CTLA-4 therapy, and roughly 40% of the dose-escalation patients had previously received checkpoint inhibitors. Partial responses occurred in three dose-escalation patients, of whom one had hepatocellular carcinoma and two had cutaneous melanoma. Among the roughly 52 dose-escalation patients, 19 had hepatocellular carcinoma, approximately 15 melanoma, 9 renal cell carcinoma and 9 head and neck cancer. Peripheral TCRbeta sequencing aimed to test whether ivuxolimab altered TCR sequence diversity and caused clonal T-cell expansion. Intravenous ivuxolimab was administered to patients every 2 weeks at six dose levels: 0.01, 0.1, 0.3, 1.5, 3 and 10 mg/kg. The dose-escalation cohort was roughly 83% male with a mean age of approximately 60 years, ranging from roughly 20 to 85. Study-wide conclusions, independent of this receptor: After ivuxolimab, more expanded clones were found on average in CD8+ T cells than in CD4+ T cells. At doses of 0.1 to 3.0 mg/kg, clonal expansion of both CD4+ and CD8+ blood T cells was observed from baseline to week 6. The antigen specificity of the peripheral T cells that underwent clonal expansion was not determined. In the 0.1-3.0 mg/kg groups, partial responders had among the lowest normalized peripheral clonal expansion, particularly in CD8+ T cells. Low levels of normalized T-cell clonal expansion were also seen in some nonresponding patients.

Patients with a history of autoimmune disease or receiving systemic immunosuppression were excluded from the trial. Peripheral blood for TCR sequencing was collected from all dose cohorts at baseline, on cycle 4 day 1, and on cycle 7 day 1. The samples were drawn from a first-in-human, open-label, multicenter phase I dose-escalation trial of ivuxolimab. The trial enrolled adults with locally advanced or metastatic head and neck squamous cell, hepatocellular, melanoma or renal cell carcinoma. Before TCR sequencing, CD4+ T cells and CD8+ T cells from peripheral blood were sorted into separate populations. Comment on this clone: There is no known antigen for this receptor. It has no much larger one-base neighbor in the sample; base qualities were not kept.

Genomic DNA was isolated from the sorted cells so that the TCRbeta CDR3 region could be sequenced. The immunoSEQ Assay was used for sequencing of TCRbeta CDR3 regions. TCRdb carries this immuneACCESS record with in-frame sequences only. Its versions omit some clonotypes, under half of them owing to an unresolved V gene in the studies checked, with the rest unexplained. The table for this sample lists about 75,000 clones; about nine tenths of them were counted only once. The top ten constitute 1.3% of the sample. From cysteine to phenylalanine, the CDR3 is 12 amino acids long. This entry keeps only the CDR3 DNA: 36 bases, framed from base 1. Trimming costs V 3 bases and J 1 base, and their ends lie 4 bases apart. CDR1 is given as GTSNPN and CDR2 as SVGIG, both from the germline V gene (reference sequence).

The chain joins TRBV30 to TRBJ1-3, with the D gene too uncertain to name. The TCR originated in an adult with an advanced solid tumor such as melanoma, head and neck, liver or kidney cancer. The material sequenced was CD4+ or CD8+ T cells sorted from blood, taken in a trial of the OX40 agonist ivuxolimab. The sequence in DNA is TGTGCCTGGAGGCATTCTGGAAACACCATATATTTT. Translation gives CAWRHSGNTIYF. With all but the CDR3 taken from the reference TRBV30 and TRBJ1-3 genes, the full variable domain is: SQTIHQWPATLVQPVGSPLSLECTVEGTSNPNLYWYRQAAGRGLQLLFYSVGIGQISSEVPQNLSASRPQDRQFILSSKKLLLSDSGFYLCAWRHSGNTIYFGEGSWLTVV.